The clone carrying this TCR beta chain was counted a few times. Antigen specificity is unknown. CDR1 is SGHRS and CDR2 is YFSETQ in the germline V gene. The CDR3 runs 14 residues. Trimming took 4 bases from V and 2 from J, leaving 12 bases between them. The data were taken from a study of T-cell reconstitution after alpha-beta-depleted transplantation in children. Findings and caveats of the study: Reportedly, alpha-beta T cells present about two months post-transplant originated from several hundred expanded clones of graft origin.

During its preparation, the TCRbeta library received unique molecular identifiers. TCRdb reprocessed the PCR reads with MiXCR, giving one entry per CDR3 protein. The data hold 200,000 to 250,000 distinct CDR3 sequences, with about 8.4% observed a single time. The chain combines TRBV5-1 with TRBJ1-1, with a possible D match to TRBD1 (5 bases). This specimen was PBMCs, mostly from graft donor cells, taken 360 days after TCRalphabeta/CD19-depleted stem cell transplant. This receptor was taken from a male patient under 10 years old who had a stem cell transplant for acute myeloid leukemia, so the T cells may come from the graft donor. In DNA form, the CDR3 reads TGCGCCAGCAGCCTGGGGACGGTTAACACTGAAGCTTTCTTT. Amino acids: CASSLGTVNTEAFF.